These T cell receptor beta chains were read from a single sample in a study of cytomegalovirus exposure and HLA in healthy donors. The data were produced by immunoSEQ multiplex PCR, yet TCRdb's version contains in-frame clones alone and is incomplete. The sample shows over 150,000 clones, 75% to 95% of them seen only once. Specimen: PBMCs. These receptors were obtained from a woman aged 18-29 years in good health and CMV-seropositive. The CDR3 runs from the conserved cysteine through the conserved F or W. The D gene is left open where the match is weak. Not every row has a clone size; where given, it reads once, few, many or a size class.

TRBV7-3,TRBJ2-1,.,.,CASSLGGGFGNEQFF,TGTGCCAGCAGCTTAGGAGGAGGATTCGGTAATGAGCAGTTCTTC
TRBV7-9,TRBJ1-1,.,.,CASSLVAVPEAFF,TGTGCCAGCAGCTTAGTGGCAGTTCCTGAAGCTTTCTTT
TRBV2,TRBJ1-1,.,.,CARETVLNTEAFF,TGTGCCAGAGAAACGGTGCTTAACACTGAAGCTTTCTTT
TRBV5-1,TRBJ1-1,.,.,CASSLGQGIAEAFF,TGCGCCAGCAGCTTGGGCCAGGGGATCGCTGAAGCTTTCTTT
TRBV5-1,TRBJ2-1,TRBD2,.,CASSKTSGGLYNEQFF,TGCGCCAGCAGCAAGACTAGCGGGGGTCTCTACAATGAGCAGTTCTTC
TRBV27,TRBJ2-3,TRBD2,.,CASRGTSGITDTQYF,TGTGCCAGCAGGGGGACTAGCGGAATCACAGATACGCAGTATTTT
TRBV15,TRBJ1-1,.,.,CATSREGREAFF,TGTGCCACCAGCAGAGAGGGCAGGGAAGCTTTCTTT
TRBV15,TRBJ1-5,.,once,CATSRDGAQPQHF,TGTGCCACCAGCAGAGATGGGGCTCAGCCCCAGCATTTT
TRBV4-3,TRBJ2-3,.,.,CASSQDGGASTDTQYF,TGCGCCAGCAGCCAAGATGGCGGGGCGAGCACAGATACGCAGTATTTT
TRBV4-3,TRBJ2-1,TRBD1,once,CASSQVPGQGDHEQFF,TGCGCCAGCAGCCAGGTACCGGGACAGGGTGACCATGAGCAGTTCTTC